A selection of T cell receptor beta chains follows, all from one sample in a study of T-cell memory formation after mild COVID-19. MiXCR, run by TCRdb on the 5' RACE reads, gives a single entry per CDR3 protein. Of 390,000 or so distinct CDR3 sequences detected, about 15% appear once; the ten largest clones hold around a fifth. Sequencing was carried out using PBMCs or a T cell subset sorted from them (not recorded which). These receptor sequences come from a man aged 18 to 35 who had mild COVID-19 (a few samples of this study predate the infection). Cell type and time point are not known. The CDR3 runs from the conserved cysteine through the conserved F or W. Fields, in order: V gene, J gene, CDR3 protein.

V gene: TRBV12-3/TRBV12-4
J gene: TRBJ1-2
CDR3 protein: CASSLTPGHYGYTF

V gene: TRBV6-4
J gene: TRBJ1-6
CDR3 protein: CASSSGYGSPLHF

V gene: TRBV20-1
J gene: TRBJ2-3
CDR3 protein: CSALHGQDKAQYF

V gene: TRBV12-3/TRBV12-4
J gene: TRBJ1-6
CDR3 protein: CASSPRQGRSPLHF

V gene: TRBV7-2
J gene: TRBJ1-3
CDR3 protein: CASSPMRGAAGNTIYF

V gene: TRBV7-8
J gene: TRBJ2-1
CDR3 protein: CASSYSGGGEQFF

V gene: TRBV5-1
J gene: TRBJ1-4
CDR3 protein: CASSWTGTATEKLFF

V gene: TRBV23-1
J gene: TRBJ2-2
CDR3 protein: CASKVRGESQNTGELFF

V gene: TRBV6-6
J gene: TRBJ2-2
CDR3 protein: CASTWGNTGELFF

V gene: TRBV5-5
J gene: TRBJ2-5
CDR3 protein: CASSLSGSPTGQETQYF

V gene: TRBV28
J gene: TRBJ1-3
CDR3 protein: CASGAPRSIYF

V gene: TRBV10-3
J gene: TRBJ2-7
CDR3 protein: CAISLGQASSYEQYF

V gene: TRBV12-5
J gene: TRBJ2-7
CDR3 protein: CASGQVGIPYEQYF

V gene: TRBV10-3
J gene: TRBJ2-1
CDR3 protein: CAIRGGGTGSSYNEQFF

V gene: TRBV12-3/TRBV12-4
J gene: TRBJ2-2
CDR3 protein: CATWNTGELFF

V gene: TRBV10-3
J gene: TRBJ1-4
CDR3 protein: CAISERGAGEKLFF

V gene: TRBV4-1
J gene: TRBJ1-2
CDR3 protein: CASSPQGIGGYTF

V gene: TRBV4-3
J gene: TRBJ1-5
CDR3 protein: CASSQDYRGGSNQPQHF

V gene: TRBV12-3/TRBV12-4
J gene: TRBJ2-1
CDR3 protein: CASSLRSSGRDEQFF

V gene: TRBV4-3
J gene: TRBJ1-1
CDR3 protein: CASSSFQGAEAFF

V gene: TRBV10-3
J gene: TRBJ2-5
CDR3 protein: CAISAQGAGETQYF

V gene: TRBV7-2
J gene: TRBJ2-5
CDR3 protein: CASSSPPGAVSQYF

V gene: TRBV6-5
J gene: TRBJ2-1
CDR3 protein: CASSYSAYNEQFF

V gene: TRBV4-3
J gene: TRBJ1-2
CDR3 protein: CASSQDPNRGNGYTF

V gene: TRBV20-1
J gene: TRBJ2-2
CDR3 protein: CSARRRVGGNLANTGELFF

V gene: TRBV5-1
J gene: TRBJ1-6
CDR3 protein: CASGQGGSPLHF

V gene: TRBV14
J gene: TRBJ1-1
CDR3 protein: CASSQDRGVEAFF

V gene: TRBV3-1
J gene: TRBJ2-7
CDR3 protein: CASSQLGMRLSYEQYF

V gene: TRBV5-1
J gene: TRBJ2-3
CDR3 protein: CASSLLASRTDTQYF

V gene: TRBV18
J gene: TRBJ2-6
CDR3 protein: CASSPSGIANVLTF

V gene: TRBV2
J gene: TRBJ2-5
CDR3 protein: CASRLDREGETQYF

V gene: TRBV4-1
J gene: TRBJ2-2
CDR3 protein: CASREKGQGNTGELFF

V gene: TRBV12-3/TRBV12-4
J gene: TRBJ1-5
CDR3 protein: CASSSSQGLYQPQHF

V gene: TRBV5-1
J gene: TRBJ2-5
CDR3 protein: CASGDTQGGETQYF

V gene: TRBV24-1
J gene: TRBJ2-1
CDR3 protein: CATSDPRAGGDEQFF

V gene: TRBV7-2
J gene: TRBJ2-7
CDR3 protein: CASSARDSSYEQYF

V gene: TRBV29-1
J gene: TRBJ2-7
CDR3 protein: CSVLTASYEQYF

V gene: TRBV14
J gene: TRBJ1-1
CDR3 protein: CASSQLITGLMNTEAFF

V gene: TRBV9
J gene: TRBJ2-2
CDR3 protein: CASSASHTGELFF

V gene: TRBV7-9
J gene: TRBJ2-1
CDR3 protein: CASSFVLEAGAPGFF

V gene: TRBV4-2
J gene: TRBJ1-4
CDR3 protein: CASSQAGSGGVKKLFF

V gene: TRBV7-6
J gene: TRBJ2-2
CDR3 protein: CASSLSPPGELFF

V gene: TRBV4-1
J gene: TRBJ1-5
CDR3 protein: CASSQRTGQGQPQHF

V gene: TRBV5-1
J gene: TRBJ2-2
CDR3 protein: CASSGRRVSGELFF

V gene: TRBV7-2
J gene: TRBJ2-1
CDR3 protein: CASSWGRGGYNEQFF